The sequence of this TCR beta chain was determined in a study of OX40 agonist ivuxolimab in advanced cancers. For the study at large: Partial responses occurred in Three dose-escalation patients, one with hepatocellular carcinoma and two with cutaneous melanoma. Study-wide findings and caveats: Clonal expansion among partial responders at 0.1-3.0 mg/kg ranked near the lowest.

Points on this clone: As yet, its antigen is unknown.

Measured with immunoSEQ multiplex PCR; TCRdb has only the in-frame clones, and not every one. This repertoire shows some 81,000 clones, 65% to 85% found once; its top ten account for around 0.76%. Autoimmune disease history or systemic immunosuppression barred patients. The timepoints at which blood was sampled were baseline, cycle 4 day 1, and cycle 7 day 1. Trimming removed 4 bases from V and 7 bases from J; junction bases left unmatched: 6. The CDR3 is made up of 15 amino acids. The V gene's germline CDR1 is ENHRY and CDR2 SYGVKD. The material was CD4+ or CD8+ T cells sorted from blood, obtained in a trial of the OX40 agonist ivuxolimab. This TCR derives from an adult with an advanced solid tumor such as melanoma, head and neck, liver or kidney cancer. This sequence joins TRBV10-3 and TRBJ2-7; 14 positions match TRBD2. The CDR3 DNA reads TGTGCCATCAGTGGCGGACTAGCGGGAGGACGGGAGCAGTACTTC. Residues: CAISGGLAGGREQYF.